The entry below describes one T cell receptor beta chain. Combining a sample-barcoded 5' primer with a J-beta primer mix, a second PCR ran for about 7 to 11 cycles. MiXCR, applied by TCRdb to the 5' RACE reads, yields one record per CDR3 protein. The sample records approximately 1.5 million distinct CDR3 sequences, approximately 43% being singletons. The data were taken from a study of blood T cells in healthy people across ages. Germline CDR1 LNHNV, CDR2 YYDKDF (reference sequence). CDR3 length: 15 amino acids. V lost 0 bases to trimming and J lost 0 bases, with 8 bases between them. The J gene is TRBJ1-2, the V gene TRBV15; tentatively, D is TRBD1 (5 bases). The sample was blood. The sequence was collected from a woman between 18 and 29 years old in good health. In nucleotides, the CDR3 is TGTGCCACCAGCAGAGATAGGGGCACTAACTATGGCTACACCTTC. Encoded protein: CATSRDRGTNYGYTF.